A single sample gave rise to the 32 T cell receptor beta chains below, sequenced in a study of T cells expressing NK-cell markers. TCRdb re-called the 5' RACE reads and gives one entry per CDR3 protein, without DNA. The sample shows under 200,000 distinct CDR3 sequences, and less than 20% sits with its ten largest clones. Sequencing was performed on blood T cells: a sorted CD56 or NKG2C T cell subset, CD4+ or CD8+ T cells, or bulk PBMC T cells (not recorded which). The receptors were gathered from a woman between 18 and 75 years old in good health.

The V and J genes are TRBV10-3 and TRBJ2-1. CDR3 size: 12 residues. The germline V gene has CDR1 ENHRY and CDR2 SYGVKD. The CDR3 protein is CAIGQLYNEQFF.

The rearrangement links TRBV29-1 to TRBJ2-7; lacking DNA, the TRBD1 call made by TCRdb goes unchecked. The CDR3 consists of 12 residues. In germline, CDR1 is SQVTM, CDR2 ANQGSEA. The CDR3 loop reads CSGGAGSYEQYF.

CDR3: CSVESRGLQETQYF. The chain combines TRBV29-1 with TRBJ2-5; the TCRdb call, TRBD2, lacks DNA for checking. The CDR3 length is 14 residues. CDR1 is SQVTM and CDR2 is ANQGSEA in the germline V gene.

The CDR3 protein is CSARDWLASGIHSSSYEQYF. V usage is TRBV20-1 and J usage is TRBJ2-7; TCRdb designates TRBD2, a call that cannot be tested without DNA. This CDR3 region has 20 residues. Germline values: CDR1 DFQATT, CDR2 SNEGSKA (reference sequence).

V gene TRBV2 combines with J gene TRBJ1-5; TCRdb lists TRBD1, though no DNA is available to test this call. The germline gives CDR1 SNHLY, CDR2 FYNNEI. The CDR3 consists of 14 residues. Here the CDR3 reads CASSDQGRFQPQHF. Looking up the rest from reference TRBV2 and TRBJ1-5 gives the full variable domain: EPEVTQTPSHQVTQMGQEVILRCVPISNHLYFYWYRQILGQKVEFLVSFYNNEISEKSEIFDDQFSVERPDGSNFTLKIRSTKLEDSAMYFCASSDQGRFQPQHFGDGTRLSIL.

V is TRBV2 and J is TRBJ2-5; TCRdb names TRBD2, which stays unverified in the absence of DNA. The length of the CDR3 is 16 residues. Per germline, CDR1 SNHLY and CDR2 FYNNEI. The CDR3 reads CASSENSGRSQETQYF.

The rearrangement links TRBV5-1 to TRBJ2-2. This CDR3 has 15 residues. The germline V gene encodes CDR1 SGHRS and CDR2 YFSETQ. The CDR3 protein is CASSLRSGSTGELFF.

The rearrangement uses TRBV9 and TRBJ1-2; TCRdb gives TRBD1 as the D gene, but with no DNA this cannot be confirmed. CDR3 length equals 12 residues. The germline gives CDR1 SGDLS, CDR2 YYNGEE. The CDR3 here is CASTPGLYGYTF.

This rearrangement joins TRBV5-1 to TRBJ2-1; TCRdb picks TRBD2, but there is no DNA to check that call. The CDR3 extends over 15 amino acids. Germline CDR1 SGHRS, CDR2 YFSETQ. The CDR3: CASSLTSGGADEQFF.

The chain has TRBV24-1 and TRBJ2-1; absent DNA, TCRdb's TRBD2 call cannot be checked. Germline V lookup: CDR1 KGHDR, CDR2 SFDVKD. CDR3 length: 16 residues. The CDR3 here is CATSDLASGRTDEQFF.

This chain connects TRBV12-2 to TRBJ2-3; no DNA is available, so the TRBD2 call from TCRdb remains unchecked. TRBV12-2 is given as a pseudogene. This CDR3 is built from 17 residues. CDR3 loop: CASRSRGGGRQTDTQYF.

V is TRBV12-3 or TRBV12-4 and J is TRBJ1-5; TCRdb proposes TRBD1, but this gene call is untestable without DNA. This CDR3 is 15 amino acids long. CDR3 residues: CASSLPGDSNQPQHF.

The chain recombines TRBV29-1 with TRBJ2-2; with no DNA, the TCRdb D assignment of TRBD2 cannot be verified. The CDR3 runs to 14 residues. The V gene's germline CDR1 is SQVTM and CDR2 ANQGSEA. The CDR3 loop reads CSVSTGINTGELFF.

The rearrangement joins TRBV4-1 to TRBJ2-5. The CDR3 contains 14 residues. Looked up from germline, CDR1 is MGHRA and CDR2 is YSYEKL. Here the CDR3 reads CASSQSQYQETQYF.

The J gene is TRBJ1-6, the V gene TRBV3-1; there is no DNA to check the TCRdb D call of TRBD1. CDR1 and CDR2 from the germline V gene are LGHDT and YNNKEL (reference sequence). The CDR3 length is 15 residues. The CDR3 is CASRDGQVYNSPLHF.

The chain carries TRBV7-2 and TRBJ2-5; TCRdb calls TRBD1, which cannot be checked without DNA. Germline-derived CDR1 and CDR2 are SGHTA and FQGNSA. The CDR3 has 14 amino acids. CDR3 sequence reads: CASAPWTGQETQYF.

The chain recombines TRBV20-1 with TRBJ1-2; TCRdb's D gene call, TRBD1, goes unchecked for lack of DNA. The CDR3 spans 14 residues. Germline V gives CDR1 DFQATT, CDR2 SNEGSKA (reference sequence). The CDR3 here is CSAEGDRVKGGYTF.

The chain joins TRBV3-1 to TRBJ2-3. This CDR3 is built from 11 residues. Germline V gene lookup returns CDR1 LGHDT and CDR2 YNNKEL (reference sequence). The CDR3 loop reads CASSQVDTQYF.

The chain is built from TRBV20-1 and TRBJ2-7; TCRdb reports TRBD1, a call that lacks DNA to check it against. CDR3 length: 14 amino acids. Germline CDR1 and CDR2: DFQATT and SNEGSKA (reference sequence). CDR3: CSASRRGLTYEQYF.

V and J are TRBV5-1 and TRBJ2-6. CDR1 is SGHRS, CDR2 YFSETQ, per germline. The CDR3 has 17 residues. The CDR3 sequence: CASSLPESSSGANVLTF.

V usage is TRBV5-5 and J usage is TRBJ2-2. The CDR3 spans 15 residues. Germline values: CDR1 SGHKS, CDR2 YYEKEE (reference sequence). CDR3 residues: CASSLEGYNTGELFF.

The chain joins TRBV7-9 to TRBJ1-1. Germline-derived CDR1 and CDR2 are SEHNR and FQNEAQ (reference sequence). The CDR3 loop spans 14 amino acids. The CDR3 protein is CASSFDGMNTEAFF.

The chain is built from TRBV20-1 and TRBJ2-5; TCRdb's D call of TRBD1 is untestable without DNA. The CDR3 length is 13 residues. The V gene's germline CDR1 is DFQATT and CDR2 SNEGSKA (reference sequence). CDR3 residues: CSAKGQSQETQYF.

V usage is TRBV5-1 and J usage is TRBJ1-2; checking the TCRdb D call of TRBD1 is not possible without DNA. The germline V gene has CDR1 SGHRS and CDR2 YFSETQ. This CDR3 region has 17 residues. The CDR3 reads CASSLTGEIPSNYGYTF.

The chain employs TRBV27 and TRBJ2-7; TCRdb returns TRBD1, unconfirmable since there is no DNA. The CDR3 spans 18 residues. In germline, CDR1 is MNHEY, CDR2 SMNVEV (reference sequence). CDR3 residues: CASSSMAGTLSRPYEQYF.

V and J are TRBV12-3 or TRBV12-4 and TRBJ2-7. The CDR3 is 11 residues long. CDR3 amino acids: CASRLLYEQYF.

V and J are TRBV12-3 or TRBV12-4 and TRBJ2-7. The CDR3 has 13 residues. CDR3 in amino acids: CASSFSHSYEQYF.

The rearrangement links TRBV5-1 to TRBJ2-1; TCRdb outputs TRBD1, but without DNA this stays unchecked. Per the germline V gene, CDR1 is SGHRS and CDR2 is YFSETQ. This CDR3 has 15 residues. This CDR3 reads CASSIEQGTYNEQFF.

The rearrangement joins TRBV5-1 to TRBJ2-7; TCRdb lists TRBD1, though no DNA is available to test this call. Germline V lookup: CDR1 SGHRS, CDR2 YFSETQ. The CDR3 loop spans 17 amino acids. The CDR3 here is CASSFSSGAEIFYEQYF.

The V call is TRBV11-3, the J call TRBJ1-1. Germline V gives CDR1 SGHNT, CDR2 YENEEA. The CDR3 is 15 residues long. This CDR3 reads CASSLGPERNTEAFF. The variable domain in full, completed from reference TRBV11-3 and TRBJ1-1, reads EAGVVQSPRYKIIEKKQPVAFWCNPISGHNTLYWYLQNLGQGPELLIRYENEEAVDDSQLPKDRFSAERLKGVDSTLKIQPAELGDSAVYLCASSLGPERNTEAFFGQGTRLTVV.

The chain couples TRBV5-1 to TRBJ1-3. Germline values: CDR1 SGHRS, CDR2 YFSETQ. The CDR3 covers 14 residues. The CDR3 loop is CASSWDRSGNTIYF.

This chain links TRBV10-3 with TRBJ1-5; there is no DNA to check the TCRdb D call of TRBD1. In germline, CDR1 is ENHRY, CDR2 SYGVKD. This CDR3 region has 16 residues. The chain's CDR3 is CAISDQRGHYNQPQHF.